Presented here are 19 T cell receptor beta chains from one specimen sequenced in a study of regulatory T cells in long-lasting Graves disease. To make TCR beta libraries, researchers used iRepertoire HTBI primers and Arm-PCR of CDR3 regions. TCRdb called the multiplex PCR reads again in MiXCR, with one record for every CDR3 protein. The sample yields fewer than 350,000 distinct CDR3 sequences, approximately 20% seen once. Time point here: newly diagnosed GD, antithyroid drugs for less than 3 months. Preparation of the TCR library used RNA extracted from PBMCs. The sequenced sample was peripheral blood mononuclear cells (PBMCs), obtained at new diagnosis, from a patient treated with antithyroid drugs. Receptor source: a female donor with Graves disease.

This clonotype was picked up many times. The chain links TRBV19 to TRBJ2-3; no clear D. This CDR3 comprises 17 residues. The germline gives CDR1 LNHDA, CDR2 SQIVND (reference sequence). The germline V and J ends were trimmed by 0 bases and 6 bases, with 19 bases remaining between them. CDR3 bases: TGTGCCAGTAGTATAGATATCAACAGTGTTTCTCGGGATACGCAGTATTTT. It yields the protein CASSIDINSVSRDTQYF.

J is TRBJ2-7 and V is TRBV28; 8 nucleotides line up with TRBD2. Germline CDR1 is MDHEN and CDR2 is SYDVKM. With V trimmed by 5 bases and J by 0 bases, 18 bases remained unmatched. The CDR3 runs to 19 residues. The CDR3 region has the DNA TGTGCCAGCAGTCGAGGTCCGGGACTAGGGAATACTATCTCCTACGAGCAGTACTTC. Protein product: CASSRGPGLGNTISYEQYF.

With regard to this clonotype: It may be a read error: a sequence one base away is much more abundant. The rearrangement links TRBV15 to TRBJ2-5; TRBD2 matches 7 bases. The CDR3 length is 16 residues. The germline gives CDR1 LNHNV, CDR2 YYDKDF (reference sequence). In nucleotides, the CDR3 is TGTGCCACCAGCGGAGATCCCTGGACTAGCCAAGAGACCCAGTACTTC. It is translated as CATSGDPWTSQETQYF.

This clonotype was picked up many times. V usage is TRBV28 and J usage is TRBJ2-5, with TRBD2 identical over 10 bases. The V segment lost 4 bases and the J segment 4 bases; nucleotides outside the gene matches: 6. The germline gives CDR1 MDHEN, CDR2 SYDVKM. The CDR3 has 15 amino acids. The CDR3 DNA sequence: TGTGCCAGCAGTTCTGGACTAGCGGCCCCAGAGACCCAGTACTTC. Translated, it gives CASSSGLAAPETQYF. Using reference TRBV28 and TRBJ2-5 for the parts outside the CDR3, the full variable domain is DVKVTQSSRYLVKRTGEKVFLECVQDMDHENMFWYRQDPGLGLRLIYFSYDVKMKEKGDIPEGYSVSREKKERFSLILESASTNQTSMYLCASSSGLAAPETQYFGPGTRLLVL.

This clonotype was counted a few times. Just one base apart from a much larger clone, this may be a read error. The rearrangement uses TRBV12-3 or TRBV12-4 and TRBJ2-7, with D tentatively TRBD1 (7 bases). The CDR3 is made up of 14 amino acids. V dropped 6 bases and J dropped 5 bases, with 17 bases sitting between them. CDR3 in DNA: TGTGCCAGCAGGCCATCAGGGGGAGGCCACGAGCAGTACTTC. Residues: CASRPSGGGHEQYF.

This clonotype has at least ten counts. The rearrangement joins TRBV6-1 to TRBJ2-1; 12 positions match TRBD2. Per germline, CDR1 MNHNS and CDR2 SASEGT. The trim removed 6 bases at V and 6 bases at J, leaving 3 bases unmatched. CDR3 length: 14 amino acids. The CDR3 region is CASSSSGRGNEQFF. For the CDR3, the DNA is TGTGCCAGCAGCTCTAGCGGGAGGGGCAATGAGCAGTTCTTC.

There are many counts of this clonotype. V gene TRBV25-1 combines with J gene TRBJ2-1; the match to TRBD1 covers 9 bases. J was trimmed by 1 base and V by 1 base; bases with no gene match: 2. Germline CDR1 and CDR2: MGHDK and SYGVNS. CDR3 length: 16 amino acids. DNA for the CDR3: TGTGCCAGCAGTGAATGGGGACAGGGATCCTACAATGAGCAGTTCTTC. This encodes CASSEWGQGSYNEQFF.

This clonotype showed up many times. The chain combines TRBV12-3 or TRBV12-4 with TRBJ1-1, with a weak D call TRBD1 (5 bases). V dropped 7 bases and J dropped 11 bases, with 26 bases sitting between them. The CDR3 has 15 residues. The CDR3 nucleotides are TGTGCCAGCACCCAATTGGGGGAGGGCGCAGGATCCGCTTTCTTT. Encoded protein: CASTQLGEGAGSAFF.

The rearrangement uses TRBV7-2 and TRBJ2-3; 8 nucleotides line up with TRBD2. The CDR3 sequence is 17 residues long. Germline CDR1 and CDR2: SGHTA and FQGNSA. Losses at the gene ends were 1 base for V and 6 bases for J; bases not matched to a gene: 12. CDR3: CASSLGGSGTAEDTQYF. The CDR3, as DNA: TGTGCCAGCAGCTTAGGGGGTAGCGGGACCGCTGAGGATACGCAGTATTTT.

Many counts were recorded for this clonotype. This sequence joins TRBV27 and TRBJ2-1; TRBD2 matches 14 bases. Germline assignment: CDR1 MNHEY and CDR2 SMNVEV (reference sequence). J gave up 5 bases and V 1 base, and 10 bases lay outside the gene matches. This CDR3 has 19 residues. In nucleotides, the CDR3 is TGTGCCAGCAGTTTATTGCCCCAACAGACTAGCGGGAGGGACAATGAGCAGTTCTTC. Residues: CASSLLPQQTSGRDNEQFF.

This clonotype occurred a few times. The CDR3: CASARAVGGVYNEQFF. Written as DNA, the CDR3 is TGTGCCAGCGCAAGAGCCGTCGGGGGCGTTTACAATGAGCAGTTCTTC. The chain combines TRBV6-2 or TRBV6-3 with TRBJ2-1; the D call may be TRBD1 or TRBD2 (6 bases each). The length of the CDR3 is 16 residues. The V gene lost 8 bases and the J gene lost 4 bases, with 21 bases spanning the gap. The germline CDR1 and CDR2 sequences are MNHEY and SVGEGT.

This clonotype was seen at least ten times. The rearrangement uses TRBV5-1 and TRBJ2-1, with 9 bases lining up with TRBD2. Germline V gene data show CDR1 as SGHRS and CDR2 as YFSETQ. CDR3 length equals 14 residues. The junction had 6 bases not matched to a gene; V was cut back by 2 bases and J by 9 bases. CDR3 in DNA: TGCGCCAGCAGCTTAATAGCGGGAGTGTCTGAGCAGTTCTTC. Protein sequence: CASSLIAGVSEQFF.

This clonotype was observed a handful of times. The chain couples TRBV28 to TRBJ1-3, with D unresolved. This CDR3 spans 14 amino acids. Germline V CDR1 and CDR2: MDHEN, SYDVKM. The V gene lost 6 bases and the J gene lost 2 bases, with 11 bases spanning the gap. The CDR3 coding sequence is TGTGCCAGCAGCCCAAGGTTGACTGGAAACACCATATATTTT. As protein: CASSPRLTGNTIYF. Drawing the rest from reference TRBV28 and TRBJ1-3, the complete variable domain is DVKVTQSSRYLVKRTGEKVFLECVQDMDHENMFWYRQDPGLGLRLIYFSYDVKMKEKGDIPEGYSVSREKKERFSLILESASTNQTSMYLCASSPRLTGNTIYFGEGSWLTVV.

This clonotype has more than one count but fewer than ten. The chain uses TRBV7-9 and TRBJ2-5, with D possibly being TRBD2 (5 bases). The CDR3 extends over 15 amino acids. Trimming stripped 5 bases from V and 5 bases from J, with 18 bases between. The germline gives CDR1 SEHNR, CDR2 FQNEAQ (reference sequence). The CDR3: CASSPVQREWETQYF. For the CDR3, the DNA is TGTGCCAGCAGCCCAGTACAGAGGGAATGGGAGACCCAGTACTTC.

This clonotype was recorded many times. The chain uses TRBV28 and TRBJ2-1, with 7 bases fitting TRBD2. Germline V gives CDR1 MDHEN, CDR2 SYDVKM. V was pared by 6 bases and J by 0 bases, with 8 bases of the junction left unmatched. CDR3 size: 16 residues. The CDR3: CASSPTSRTSYNEQFF. CDR3 coding DNA: TGTGCCAGCAGCCCGACTAGCCGCACCTCCTACAATGAGCAGTTCTTC.

The chain joins TRBV12-3 or TRBV12-4 to TRBJ2-1, with TRBD2 matching 12 bases. The CDR3 runs to 15 residues. Trimming cost V 6 bases and J 2 bases; bases outside gene matches: 2. CDR3 sequence: CASRRTSGTYNEQFF. The CDR3 DNA follows: TGTGCCAGCAGAAGGACTAGCGGGACCTACAATGAGCAGTTCTTC.

The table lists this clonotype with many counts. This rearrangement joins TRBV2 to TRBJ2-7; D may be TRBD1 or TRBD2 (5 bases each). Trimming removed 8 bases from V and 6 bases from J, with 17 bases in between. The CDR3 is 13 amino acids. CDR1 is SNHLY, CDR2 FYNNEI, per germline. CDR3 residues: CASQGAGRGEQYF. The DNA of the CDR3 is TGTGCCAGCCAGGGAGCAGGACGTGGCGAGCAGTACTTC. The full variable domain, with the rest looked up from reference TRBV2 and TRBJ2-7, is EPEVTQTPSHQVTQMGQEVILRCVPISNHLYFYWYRQILGQKVEFLVSFYNNEISEKSEIFDDQFSVERPDGSNFTLKIRSTKLEDSAMYFCASQGAGRGEQYFGPGTRLTVT.

The sample holds one count of this clonotype. A much larger clone differs from this one at a single base, so this may be a read error. The CDR3 here is CSAPPGLAGFSRDTQYF. The CDR3 bases are TGCAGTGCTCCACCGGGACTAGCGGGATTTAGTCGCGATACGCAGTATTTT. V is TRBV20-1 and J is TRBJ2-3; 13 nucleotides line up with TRBD2. This CDR3 is built from 17 residues. V lost 5 bases and J lost 6; bases outside the gene matches: 14. The germline CDR1 and CDR2 sequences are DFQATT and SNEGSKA (reference sequence).

The CDR3 loop reads CASSETSGSYEQYF. CDR3 nucleotide sequence: TGTGCCAGCAGTGAAACTAGCGGGAGCTACGAGCAGTACTTC. The V call is TRBV2, the J call TRBJ2-7; TRBD2 agrees at 11 bases. Germline V lookup: CDR1 SNHLY, CDR2 FYNNEI. The CDR3 length is 14 residues. V shed 2 bases and J 3 bases; nucleotides not matched to a gene: 0.